Below, 6 T cell receptor beta chains from the same sample are listed, as sequenced in a study of blood T cell repertoires in COVID-19. Here immunoSEQ multiplex PCR was the method, and the copy in TCRdb shows in-frame clones only, minus some. This table has 200,000 to 300,000 clones, about 70% appearing once. The sample was peripheral blood. The source of these receptors is an elderly woman with acute or convalescent COVID-19.

The rearrangement uses TRBV18 and TRBJ2-1, with TRBD2 identical over 8 bases. The CDR3 length is 15 residues. Germline loops: CDR1 KGHSH, CDR2 LQKENI. Trimming cost V 4 bases and J 7 bases; bases outside gene matches: 9. CDR3 sequence (DNA): TGTGCCAGCTCACGCGGGACGGGAGGGCTAAATGAGCAGTTCTTC. Amino acids: CASSRGTGGLNEQFF.

The rearrangement links TRBV5-1 to TRBJ1-3; tentatively, D is TRBD1 (5 bases). The CDR3 sequence is 17 residues long. The ends were cut back, 0 bases at V and 0 bases at J, with 13 bases in the middle. Germline V gives CDR1 SGHRS, CDR2 YFSETQ. The DNA of the CDR3 is TGCGCCAGCAGCTTGGACCCAGGGATGACCTCTGGAAACACCATATATTTT. Translation: CASSLDPGMTSGNTIYF.

V and J are TRBV5-1 and TRBJ2-7; possible D gene TRBD1, 7 bases. The CDR3 runs 14 residues. Germline-derived CDR1 and CDR2 are SGHRS and YFSETQ. V shed 3 bases and J shed 9 bases, with 19 bases lying between them. The DNA of the CDR3 is TGCGCCAGCAGCTGGGGTGGACAGGAGGAGGGGCAGTACTTC. As protein: CASSWGGQEEGQYF.

The V call is TRBV10-3, the J call TRBJ1-3, with 7 bases aligning to TRBD1. CDR1 is ENHRY, CDR2 SYGVKD, per germline. This CDR3 region has 11 residues. Trimming took 8 bases from V and 9 from J; bases not matched to a gene: 4. In DNA, the CDR3 is TGTGCCATCGGGACAGCTAGCACCATATATTTT. Encoded protein: CAIGTASTIYF.

V is TRBV5-1 and J is TRBJ1-2, with 7 bases aligning to TRBD1. Germline CDR1 SGHRS, CDR2 YFSETQ. This CDR3 has 14 residues. The J segment lost 4 bases and the V segment lost 3 bases, leaving 6 bases of the junction unmatched. In nucleotides, the CDR3 is TGCGCCAGCAGCTCGACAGGGTACGGCTATGGCTACACCTTC. This sequence encodes CASSSTGYGYGYTF.

This clone has a handful of counts. This chain joins TRBV7-9 and TRBJ2-1, with D unresolved. Germline V gives CDR1 SEHNR, CDR2 FQNEAQ (reference sequence). The CDR3 is 13 residues long. Trimming left V 5 bases short and J 0 bases short, with 5 bases between. DNA of the CDR3: TGTGCCAGCAGCGAGAGCTCCTACAATGAGCAGTTCTTC. As protein: CASSESSYNEQFF.